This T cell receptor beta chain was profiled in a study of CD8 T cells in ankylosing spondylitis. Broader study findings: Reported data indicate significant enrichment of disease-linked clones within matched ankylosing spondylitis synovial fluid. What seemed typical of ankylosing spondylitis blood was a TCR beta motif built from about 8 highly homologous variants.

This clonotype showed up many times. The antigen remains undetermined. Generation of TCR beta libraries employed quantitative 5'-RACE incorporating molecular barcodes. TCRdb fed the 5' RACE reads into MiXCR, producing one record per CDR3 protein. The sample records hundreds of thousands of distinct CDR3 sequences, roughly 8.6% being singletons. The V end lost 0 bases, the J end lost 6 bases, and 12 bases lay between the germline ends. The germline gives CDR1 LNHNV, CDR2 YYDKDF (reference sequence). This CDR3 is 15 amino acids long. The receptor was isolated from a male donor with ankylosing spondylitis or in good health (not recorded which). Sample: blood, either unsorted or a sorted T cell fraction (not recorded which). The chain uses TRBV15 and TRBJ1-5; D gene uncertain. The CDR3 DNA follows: TGTGCCACCAGCAGAGATCTGGCAGGAGGTCAGCCCCAGCATTTT. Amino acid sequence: CATSRDLAGGQPQHF.